This TCR beta chain appears in the sequencing data of a study of HIV-infected patients and healthy controls. The table lists this clonotype with many counts. Alpha and beta constant-region primers primed reverse transcription of around 500 ng RNA. Separate chain-specific third strand synthesis with multiplexing indices produced the alpha and beta libraries. Using its own MiXCR run on the 5' RACE reads, TCRdb lists one record per CDR3 protein. The table lists roughly 20,000 distinct CDR3 sequences, around 10% of them singletons. All unsorted peripheral T cells were captured because whole blood was used without fractionation. There are 12 residues in the CDR3. Germline loops: CDR1 SQVTM, CDR2 ANQGSEA. V gave up 7 bases and J gave up 1 base, with 10 bases separating them.

Sequenced: blood. The rearrangement uses TRBV29-1 and TRBJ1-1; D is unclear. This TCR was recovered from an adult in good health. For the CDR3, the DNA is TGCAGCGCCGGACGGACGAACACTGAAGCTTTCTTT. Protein sequence: CSAGRTNTEAFF.